Below, 17 T cell receptor beta chains from the same sample are listed, as sequenced in a study of blood T cell repertoires in COVID-19. Profiling relied on immunoSEQ multiplex PCR, and the TCRdb table lists in-frame clones only, not all of them. The sample shows 100,000 to 150,000 clones, about 70% of them seen only once. Source material: peripheral blood. The origin of the receptors is a woman in her 70s with acute or convalescent COVID-19.

The rearrangement uses TRBV9 and TRBJ2-3, with TRBD2 matching over 10 bases. The junction had 3 bases not matched to a gene; V was cut back by 3 bases and J by 2 bases. The CDR3 sequence is 15 residues long. Germline V lookup: CDR1 SGDLS, CDR2 YYNGEE. The CDR3 DNA sequence: TGTGCCAGCAGCGCTAGCGGGGGCTACACAGATACGCAGTATTTT. This codes for CASSASGGYTDTQYF.

The V call is TRBV5-8, the J call TRBJ2-5; a possible D gene is TRBD1 (6 bases). Between the trimmed V and J ends, which lost 1 base and 5 bases, there was a span of 9 bases. In germline, CDR1 is SGHTS, CDR2 YDEGEE. The CDR3 covers 13 residues. CDR3 bases: TGTGCCAGCAGCTTGACTAGGGGGGAGACCCAGTACTTC. Protein product: CASSLTRGETQYF. Full variable domain (outside the CDR3, taken from reference TRBV5-8 and TRBJ2-5): EAGVTQSPTHLIKTRGQQATLRCSPISGHTSVYWYQQALGLGLQFLLWYDEGEERNRGNFPPRFSGRQFPNYSSELNVNALELEDSALYLCASSLTRGETQYFGPGTRLLVL.

The chain combines TRBV18 with TRBJ1-3, with unresolved D. V shed 6 bases and J shed 0 bases, with 9 bases lying between them. Per germline, CDR1 KGHSH and CDR2 LQKENI. CDR3 length: 14 amino acids. The DNA for the CDR3 is TGTGCCAGCTCGATTGGCAGCTCTGGAAACACCATATATTTT. Amino acids: CASSIGSSGNTIYF.

CDR3 loop: CASSQDGNYGYTF. Written as DNA, the CDR3 is TGCGCCAGCAGCCAAGACGGGAACTATGGCTACACCTTC. The chain recombines TRBV5-1 with TRBJ1-2; D is unclear. CDR1 SGHRS and CDR2 YFSETQ come from the germline V gene. The V end was cut by 4 bases, the J end by 2 bases, with 9 bases between. The CDR3 has 13 residues.

The chain links TRBV28 to TRBJ2-5, with 7 bases fitting TRBD1. This CDR3 contains 15 residues. Germline-derived CDR1 and CDR2 are MDHEN and SYDVKM. V was pared by 3 bases and J by 3 bases, with 7 bases of the junction left unmatched. The CDR3 sequence is CASSFPATGKETQYF. In DNA, the CDR3 is TGTGCCAGCAGTTTTCCAGCGACAGGGAAAGAGACCCAGTACTTC.

In this sample, this clone turned up once. The V gene is TRBV7-8, the J gene TRBJ1-5; D uncertain. CDR3 length equals 15 residues. Deletions cut 5 bases from V and 3 bases from J, with 14 bases between. The germline V gene has CDR1 SGHVS and CDR2 FQNEAQ. The CDR3 loop reads CASSQLTEINQPQHF. DNA of the CDR3: TGTGCCAGCAGCCAACTGACGGAGATCAATCAGCCCCAGCATTTT.

This clone turned up a few times. V gene TRBV11-1 combines with J gene TRBJ1-5; TRBD1 matches 7 bases. The germline gives CDR1 SGHAT, CDR2 FQDESV (reference sequence). J lost 1 base, V lost 6 bases, and 9 bases had no gene match. The CDR3 sequence is 16 residues long. The CDR3 here is CASSYPGTDSNQPQHF. The DNA of the CDR3 is TGTGCCAGCAGTTACCCCGGGACAGACAGCAATCAGCCCCAGCATTTT.

This chain links TRBV19 with TRBJ2-3; 8 nucleotides match TRBD2. V gave up 4 bases and J gave up 3 bases; unmatched junction bases: 9. The germline CDR1 and CDR2 sequences are LNHDA and SQIVND (reference sequence). This CDR3 is built from 16 residues. The CDR3 DNA sequence: TGTGCCAGTAGTACACTAGCGGTCCACCTTACAGATACGCAGTATTTT. Its translation: CASSTLAVHLTDTQYF.

This rearrangement joins TRBV6-5 to TRBJ1-1; TRBD1 agrees at 9 bases. This CDR3 spans 16 amino acids. Germline lookup yields CDR1 MNHEY and CDR2 SVGAGI. With 2 bases clipped from V and 6 bases from J, the junction kept 10 bases outside the gene matches. In nucleotides, the CDR3 is TGTGCCAGCAGTTACCAAGGACAGGGGCGAACTGCTGAAGCTTTCTTT. It specifies CASSYQGQGRTAEAFF.

This clone has a handful of counts. The V gene is TRBV10-2, the J gene TRBJ1-5; D is undetermined. CDR3 length equals 15 residues. Looked up from germline, CDR1 is WSHSY and CDR2 is SAAADI. Trimming stripped 5 bases from V and 0 bases from J, with 11 bases between. The CDR3 sequence is CASSKDSYSNQPQHF. The CDR3 nucleotides read TGCGCCAGCAGTAAGGACTCCTATAGCAATCAGCCCCAGCATTTT.

This chain connects TRBV6-5 to TRBJ2-7; 11 nucleotides match TRBD2. Germline CDR1 is MNHEY and CDR2 is SVGAGI. V lost 7 bases and J lost 4; bases outside the gene matches: 6. The CDR3 is 14 amino acids. CDR3 coding DNA: TGTGCCAGCATCATAGCGGGAGGGCTTTACGAGCAGTACTTC. It codes for CASIIAGGLYEQYF.

This chain joins TRBV11-2 and TRBJ2-7; 10 nucleotides line up with TRBD2. The CDR3 is 16 residues long. In germline, CDR1 is SGHAT, CDR2 FQNNGV. J lost 1 base, V lost 3 bases, and 6 bases had no gene match. CDR3 region: CASSLGAGGRSYEQYF. The CDR3 DNA is TGTGCCAGCAGCTTGGGAGCGGGGGGGCGGTCCTACGAGCAGTACTTC.

The V call is TRBV6-5, the J call TRBJ2-3; TRBD1 might be the D (5 bases). The CDR3 extends over 15 amino acids. The V gene's germline CDR1 is MNHEY and CDR2 SVGAGI. The V end lost 5 bases, the J end lost 2 bases, and 14 bases lay between the germline ends. The CDR3 nucleotides read TGTGCCAGCAGTCCCAAGACGACAGTCACAGATACGCAGTATTTT. This encodes CASSPKTTVTDTQYF.

This clone occurred a few times. This chain joins TRBV9 and TRBJ1-4, with D uncertain. The V gene lost 0 bases and the J gene lost 6 bases, with 9 bases spanning the gap. Germline V gene lookup returns CDR1 SGDLS and CDR2 YYNGEE. The CDR3 is 14 residues long. Written as DNA, the CDR3 is TGTGCCAGCAGCGTAGAGGCGGTTGATGAAAAACTGTTTTTT. It translates to CASSVEAVDEKLFF.

V and J are TRBV12-3 or TRBV12-4 and TRBJ1-6, with 7 bases fitting TRBD1. V was clipped by 6 bases and J by 10 bases; unmatched bases: 6. The CDR3 has 13 residues. In DNA, the CDR3 is TGTGCCAGCAGATACCGACAGGGCTCACCCCTCCACTTT. Residues: CASRYRQGSPLHF.

This clone was counted between two and nine times. The gene calls are TRBV6-2 or TRBV6-3 and TRBJ2-3; 11 nucleotides align to TRBD2. This CDR3 spans 15 amino acids. Trimming removed 0 bases from V and 6 bases from J; junction bases left unmatched: 2. Germline V gives CDR1 MNHEY, CDR2 SVGEGT. The CDR3 loop reads CASSYSSSGGDTQYF. The CDR3, as DNA: TGTGCCAGCAGTTACTCTTCTAGCGGGGGGGATACGCAGTATTTT.

The chain uses TRBV4-2 and TRBJ1-1, with a tentative D call TRBD1 (6 bases). Germline V gene lookup returns CDR1 LGHNA and CDR2 YNFKEQ. V dropped 2 bases and J dropped 4 bases, with 14 bases sitting between them. There are 15 residues in the CDR3. The CDR3 DNA reads TGTGCCAGCAGCCAAACGGGGGGGCTGGGCACTGAAGCTTTCTTT. This translates into CASSQTGGLGTEAFF.